The sequence of this T cell receptor beta chain was determined in a study of cytomegalovirus exposure and HLA in healthy donors. At collection, donors were nominally healthy, but unrecorded immune exposures were probable. This CDR3 comprises 16 residues. Germline V gene sequence: CDR1 SGHDT, CDR2 YYEEEE. J gave up 1 base and V 4 bases, and 7 bases lay outside the gene matches. Points from the study as a whole: Differences between HLA loci emerged in a later analysis of TCR association rates, with DRB1 most and HLA-C fewest. Most TCR sequences were rare, but some public TCRs occurred in many donors.

The PCR employed 60 Vbeta primers together with 13 Jbeta primers. Profiling relied on immunoSEQ multiplex PCR, and the TCRdb table lists in-frame clones only, not all of them. The data hold about 180,000 clones, with about four fifths observed a single time. This clone was seen more than once but under ten times. Its target is not known. The V gene is TRBV5-6, the J gene TRBJ2-2, with TRBD2 matching 7 bases. This TCR was recovered from a man in his forties in good health and CMV-seronegative. The specimen was PBMCs. CDR3 DNA sequence: TGTGCCAGCAGCCGTGCGGGGGTACGGAACACCGGGGAGCTGTTTTTT. Translation gives CASSRAGVRNTGELFF. Full variable domain (remainder filled in from reference TRBV5-6 and TRBJ2-2): DAGVTQSPTHLIKTRGQQVTLRCSPKSGHDTVSWYQQALGQGPQFIFQYYEEEERQRGNFPDRFSGHQFPNYSSELNVNALLLGDSALYLCASSRAGVRNTGELFFGEGSRLTVL.